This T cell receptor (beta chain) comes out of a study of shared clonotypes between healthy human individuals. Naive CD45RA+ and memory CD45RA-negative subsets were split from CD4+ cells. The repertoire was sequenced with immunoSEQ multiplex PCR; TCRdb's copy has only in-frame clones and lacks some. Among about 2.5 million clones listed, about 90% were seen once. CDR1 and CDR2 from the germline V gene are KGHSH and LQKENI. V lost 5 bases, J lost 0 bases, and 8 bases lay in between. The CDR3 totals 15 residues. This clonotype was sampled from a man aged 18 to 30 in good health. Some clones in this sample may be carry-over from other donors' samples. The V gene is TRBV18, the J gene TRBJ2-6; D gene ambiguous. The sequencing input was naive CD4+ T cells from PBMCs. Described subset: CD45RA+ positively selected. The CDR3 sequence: CASSVAVSGANVLTF. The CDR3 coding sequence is TGTGCCAGCTCAGTGGCTGTCTCTGGGGCCAACGTCCTGACTTTC.